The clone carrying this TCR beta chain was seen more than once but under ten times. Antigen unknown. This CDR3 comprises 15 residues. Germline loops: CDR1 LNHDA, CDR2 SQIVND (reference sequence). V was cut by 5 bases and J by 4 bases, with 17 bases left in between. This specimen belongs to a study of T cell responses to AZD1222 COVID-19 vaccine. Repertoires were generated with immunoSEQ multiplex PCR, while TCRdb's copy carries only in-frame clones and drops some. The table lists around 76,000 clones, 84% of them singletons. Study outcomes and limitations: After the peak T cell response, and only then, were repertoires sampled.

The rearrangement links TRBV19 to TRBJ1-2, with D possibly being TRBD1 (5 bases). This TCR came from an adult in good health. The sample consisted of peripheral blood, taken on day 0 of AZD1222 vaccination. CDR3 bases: TGTGCCAGTAGTTCAACAGGCTCATTCCTCTATGGCTACACCTTC. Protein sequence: CASSSTGSFLYGYTF.